Listed below are T cell receptor beta chains from one sample, sequenced in a study of blood T cell repertoires in COVID-19. The method was immunoSEQ multiplex PCR; TCRdb's version includes in-frame clones alone and lacks a portion of them. The profile covers under 200,000 clones, with roughly 84% appearing a single time and approximately 9.8% taken by the ten largest. The material sequenced was peripheral blood. These receptors all stem from an elderly woman with acute or convalescent COVID-19. The CDR3 runs from the conserved cysteine through the conserved F or W. The D gene is left open where the match is weak. Some rows mark clone size as missing; the rest say once, few, many or name a class of expanded clone.

D	size	V	J	DNA	CDR3
-	-	TRBV7-2	TRBJ2-3	TGTGCCAGCAGCTTAGATTCCAGTAGCACAGATACGCAGTATTTT	CASSLDSSSTDTQYF
-	-	TRBV20-1	TRBJ1-2	TGCAGTGCAGGCGGGGGCTATGGCTACACCTTC	CSAGGGYGYTF
TRBD2	few	TRBV6-2/TRBV6-3	TRBJ2-1	TGTGCCAGCAGTCCGACTAGCGGGGGGGCCCATGAGCAGTTCTTC	CASSPTSGGAHEQFF
-	-	TRBV6-5	TRBJ1-2	TGTGCCAGCGGGCTGCGAGGGATCTATGGCTACACCTTC	CASGLRGIYGYTF
-	-	TRBV11-2	TRBJ2-2	TGTGCCAGCAGCTCCACATACAGGGCCGGGGAGCTGTTTTTT	CASSSTYRAGELFF
-	-	TRBV24-1	TRBJ1-5	TGTGCCACCAGTGGGGGAGGTCATCAGCCCCAGCATTTT	CATSGGGHQPQHF
TRBD2	few	TRBV20-1	TRBJ2-7	TGCAGTGCTAGTACCGCAACTAGCGGGAGCTTCTCCTACGAGCAGTACTTC	CSASTATSGSFSYEQYF
-	-	TRBV27	TRBJ1-5	TGTGCCAGCAGTACTGGACAGTTAAGCAATCAGCCCCAGCATTTT	CASSTGQLSNQPQHF
-	few	TRBV5-4	TRBJ1-6	TGTGCCAGCAGTTCACCGGCTAGTAATTCACCCCTCCACTTT	CASSSPASNSPLHF
TRBD2	-	TRBV2	TRBJ2-1	TGTGCCAGCAGTGAAAATGGACTAGCGGGGGTCTCCTACAATGAGCAGTTCTTC	CASSENGLAGVSYNEQFF
-	-	TRBV12-3/TRBV12-4	TRBJ2-1	TGTGCCAGCAGTCAGGGGTGGTATGAGCAGTTCTTC	CASSQGWYEQFF
-	-	TRBV15	TRBJ2-7	TGTGCCACCAGCAGAGGGACTCTACGGGAGCAGTACTTC	CATSRGTLREQYF
-	once	TRBV3-1/TRBV3-2	TRBJ2-3	TGTGCCGCCGCGGGGCAGGGCGGCACAGATACGCAGTATTTT	CAAAGQGGTDTQYF
-	-	TRBV10-3	TRBJ2-2	TGTGCCATCAGTGATGGGGGAGGCTTGGCCGGGGAGCTGTTTTTT	CAISDGGGLAGELFF
TRBD1	-	TRBV7-9	TRBJ1-4	TGTGCCAGCAGCCGGGACAGTTCTAATGAAAAACTGTTTTTT	CASSRDSSNEKLFF
TRBD1	-	TRBV7-9	TRBJ1-1	TGTGCCAGCAGCCTCGGGACAGGGAACACTGAAGCTTTCTTT	CASSLGTGNTEAFF
-	-	TRBV5-5	TRBJ2-3	TGTGCCAGCAGCTTGGCGGTCGGGGCAGATACGCAGTATTTT	CASSLAVGADTQYF
-	-	TRBV3-1/TRBV3-2	TRBJ1-2	TGTGCCAGCAGTGTGACAGCTAACTATGGCTACACCTTC	CASSVTANYGYTF
TRBD1	-	TRBV5-5	TRBJ2-7	TGTGCCAGCAGCCCCCAGGGGACAGACACCTACGAGCAGTACTTC	CASSPQGTDTYEQYF
TRBD2	-	TRBV6-5	TRBJ2-1	TGTGCCAGCAGCGGGACTAGTACCCATGAGCAGTTCTTC	CASSGTSTHEQFF